This T cell receptor beta chain was captured by sequencing in a study of identical twins. Each CDR3 protein gets one entry after TCRdb re-called the 5' RACE reads with MiXCR. The sample carries hundreds of thousands of distinct CDR3 sequences, around a sixth recorded once. V lost 6 bases and J lost 5; bases outside the gene matches: 15. The CDR3 is 16 residues long. Germline lookup yields CDR1 SQVTM and CDR2 ANQGSEA. This clonotype was counted only a few times. These data are also associated with another study on T cells expressing NK-cell markers. That paper adds: Where several donors were concerned, these clonotypes also led the CD3+CD56-NKG2C+ fraction.

The chain recombines TRBV29-1 with TRBJ2-2, with 7 bases that match TRBD1. The TCR was taken from a young woman in good health. What was sequenced was PBMCs. The CDR3 reads CSVGARQGMGTGELFF. CDR3 coding DNA: TGCAGCGTCGGAGCCCGACAGGGAATGGGGACCGGGGAGCTGTTTTTT.